Presented here are 21 T cell receptor beta chains from one specimen sequenced in a study of beta chain features in type 1 diabetes listed by TCRdb under 2018. The library was made by the immunoSEQ multiplex PCR assay. The entire isolated RNA was reverse transcribed using the High Capacity cDNA Reverse Transcription Kit, and thus expressed TCRB transcripts were sequenced. Sourced from immuneACCESS, this table was stored by TCRdb with only in-frame sequences that have V and J called. A share of the clones is absent; for the studies checked, an unresolved V gene accounts for under half, and the remainder has no known explanation. Here the sample has hundreds of thousands of clones; around 15% occur a single time. 0.022% of the sample comes from the top ten. No cognate antigen is known for these TCRs. Paper-wide results and their limitations: Type 1 diabetes patients showed a moderate but significant shortening of TCRB CDR3 length in all four CD4+ subsets.

Sequencing was done on a sample of naive CD4+ T cells from blood. The cell subset or site label for this specimen denotes: true naive CD4+ T cells. The source of these receptors is a man aged 18 to 30 with type 1 diabetes.

The sample holds a few counts of this clone. The chain is built from TRBV15 and TRBJ2-7, with 9 bases matching TRBD1. Losses at the gene ends were 6 bases for V and 1 base for J; bases not matched to a gene: 4. Germline loops: CDR1 LNHNV, CDR2 YYDKDF (reference sequence). This CDR3 has 14 amino acids. CDR3 coding DNA: TGTGCCACCAGGACGACAGGGGGATCCTACGAGCAGTACTTC. Protein product: CATRTTGGSYEQYF.

The chain recombines TRBV10-1 with TRBJ2-5, with TRBD2 identical over 7 bases. CDR1 and CDR2 from the germline V gene are WNHNN and SYGVQD (reference sequence). V was pared by 7 bases and J by 5 bases, with 7 bases of the junction left unmatched. The CDR3 consists of 13 residues. The CDR3 protein is CASMASGSETQYF. The DNA of the CDR3 is TGCGCCAGCATGGCTAGCGGCTCGGAGACCCAGTACTTC.

This clone has a handful of counts. The chain has TRBV7-8 and TRBJ2-7, with 7 nucleotides matching TRBD2. CDR1 and CDR2 from the germline V gene are SGHVS and FQNEAQ. Germline trimming cut 5 bases from V and 6 bases from J; bases unmatched to any gene: 7. The CDR3 totals 13 residues. The CDR3 loop is CASSQRGLGEQYF. The CDR3 coding sequence is TGTGCCAGCAGCCAGCGGGGTTTGGGCGAGCAGTACTTC.

This clone was counted between two and nine times. This chain joins TRBV7-2 and TRBJ2-2; D gene unclear. The ends were cut back, 2 bases at V and 7 bases at J, with 8 bases in the middle. CDR3 length equals 13 residues. Germline V lookup: CDR1 SGHTA, CDR2 FQGNSA. CDR3 DNA: TGTGCCAGCAGCTTATGGTCGAGCGGGGAGCTGTTTTTT. The encoded protein is CASSLWSSGELFF.

A few counts support this clone. This rearrangement joins TRBV29-1 to TRBJ2-2; TRBD2 matches at 13 bases. V shed 6 bases, J shed 1 base, and the junction held 8 bases outside the gene matches. Germline loops: CDR1 SQVTM, CDR2 ANQGSEA. The CDR3 is made up of 17 amino acids. In nucleotides, the CDR3 is TGCAGCGTGGGGACTAGCGGGGCGGTTGGGAACACCGGGGAGCTGTTTTTT. It yields the protein CSVGTSGAVGNTGELFF.

This clone was detected only a few times. This chain connects TRBV14 to TRBJ2-3; the D is unclear. V lost 0 bases to trimming and J lost 5 bases, with 6 bases between them. Germline V gene data show CDR1 as SGHDN and CDR2 as FVKESK. The CDR3 is 13 residues long. This CDR3 reads CASSQDLIDTQYF. The CDR3 coding sequence is TGTGCCAGCAGCCAAGATCTGATAGATACGCAGTATTTT.

There are a few counts of this clone. In DNA form, the CDR3 reads TGTGCCAGCAGCGTTACAGGGATTGTTGGAAACACCATATATTTT. Its translation: CASSVTGIVGNTIYF. The chain uses TRBV9 and TRBJ1-3; TRBD1 is a possible D gene (6 bases). This CDR3 comprises 15 residues. Germline V CDR1 and CDR2: SGDLS, YYNGEE. V was shortened by 2 bases and J by 3 bases, with 12 bases between the two germline ends. The complete variable domain, with remaining parts taken from reference TRBV9 and TRBJ1-3, reads DSGVTQTPKHLITATGQRVTLRCSPRSGDLSVYWYQQSLDQGLQFLIQYYNGEERAKGNILERFSAQQFPDLHSELNLSSLELGDSALYFCASSVTGIVGNTIYFGEGSWLTVV.

J is TRBJ1-6 and V is TRBV27; TRBD1 matches at 9 bases. Losses at the gene ends were 6 bases for V and 0 bases for J; bases not matched to a gene: 3. CDR3 length equals 16 residues. Germline V gives CDR1 MNHEY, CDR2 SMNVEV (reference sequence). The CDR3 DNA reads as TGTGCCAGCAGCCCGGACAGGGGCTCCTATAATTCACCCCTCCACTTT. It yields the protein CASSPDRGSYNSPLHF.

The rearrangement joins TRBV27 to TRBJ2-1; TRBD1 might be the D (6 bases). Trimming cost V 5 bases and J 6 bases, with 14 bases left between them. The germline gives CDR1 MNHEY, CDR2 SMNVEV (reference sequence). This CDR3 is built from 14 residues. CDR3 in DNA: TGTGCCAGCAGTCCGGGGCAGGGGATCAATGAGCAGTTCTTC. It specifies CASSPGQGINEQFF.

CDR3 nucleotides: TGTGCCAGCAGCTTGAGGCAGGGACCTAACTATGGCTACACCTTC. This translates into CASSLRQGPNYGYTF. This chain links TRBV5-5 with TRBJ1-2, with a possible D match to TRBD1 (5 bases). Trimming removed 1 base from V and 0 bases from J, with 10 bases in between. The CDR3 is made up of 15 amino acids. Germline lookup yields CDR1 SGHKS and CDR2 YYEKEE (reference sequence).

The CDR3 loop is CASSNRGSTDTQYF. In nucleotides, the CDR3 is TGTGCCAGCTCAAACAGGGGTTCCACAGATACGCAGTATTTT. The gene calls are TRBV7-2 and TRBJ2-3; 7 bases match TRBD1. Germline assignment: CDR1 SGHTA and CDR2 FQGNSA. The J segment lost 2 bases and the V segment lost 8 bases, leaving 7 bases of the junction unmatched. The CDR3 spans 14 residues. Complete variable domain (other parts from reference TRBV7-2 and TRBJ2-3): GAGVSQSPSNKVTEKGKDVELRCDPISGHTALYWYRQSLGQGLEFLIYFQGNSAPDKSGLPSDRFSAERTGGSVSTLTIQRTQQEDSAVYLCASSNRGSTDTQYFGPGTRLTVL.

The rearrangement links TRBV5-1 to TRBJ2-1; 13 bases line up with TRBD2. The germline CDR1 and CDR2 sequences are SGHRS and YFSETQ. Trimming at V came to 4 bases and at J to 9 bases, leaving 10 bases not matched to a gene. CDR3 size: 16 residues. In DNA, the CDR3 is TGCGCCAGCAGCCCGACAACTAGCGGGGGGGCCGGTGAGCAGTTCTTC. This gives the protein CASSPTTSGGAGEQFF.

This chain uses TRBV4-2 with TRBJ2-2; TRBD2 aligns across 7 bases. V dropped 7 bases and J dropped 0; count of bases not matched to a gene: 2. The germline V gene encodes CDR1 LGHNA and CDR2 YNFKEQ. This CDR3 has 14 residues. CDR3 protein: CASNLAANTGELFF. In DNA form, the CDR3 reads TGTGCCAGCAACCTAGCGGCGAACACCGGGGAGCTGTTTTTT.

The chain links TRBV4-1 to TRBJ1-4, with 9 bases matching TRBD1. V lost 4 bases to trimming and J lost 0 bases; unmatched junction nucleotides: 6. The CDR3 contains 17 residues. CDR1 and CDR2 (germline): MGHRA, YSYEKL. In DNA, the CDR3 is TGCGCCAGCAGCCGGGGTCGGACAGGGGCAACTAATGAAAAACTGTTTTTT. Protein product: CASSRGRTGATNEKLFF.

The chain has TRBV10-3 and TRBJ2-7; D possibly corresponds to TRBD1 (6 bases). This CDR3 is built from 13 residues. Trimming left V 4 bases short and J 3 bases short, with 10 bases between. The germline CDR1 and CDR2 sequences are ENHRY and SYGVKD. The CDR3 is CAISGGQLYEQYF. CDR3 in DNA: TGTGCCATCAGTGGTGGACAGCTCTACGAGCAGTACTTC.

This clone has just a few counts. The chain employs TRBV2 and TRBJ1-1, with 8 bases that match TRBD1. J gave up 0 bases and V 5 bases, and 8 bases lay outside the gene matches. This CDR3 contains 16 residues. Germline CDR1 SNHLY, CDR2 FYNNEI. The CDR3, as DNA: TGTGCCAGCAGTAGGGGACAGGTCGGCATGAACACTGAAGCTTTCTTT. This sequence encodes CASSRGQVGMNTEAFF.

The chain carries TRBV11-3 and TRBJ1-2; no clear D. Between the trimmed V and J ends, which lost 4 bases and 5 bases, there was a span of 11 bases. This CDR3 region has 13 residues. In germline, CDR1 is SGHNT, CDR2 YENEEA. The CDR3 is CASSSLGEYGYTF. CDR3 sequence (DNA): TGTGCCAGCAGCTCCCTGGGCGAATATGGCTACACCTTC.

This clone was detected a few times. J is TRBJ1-1 and V is TRBV10-3; 8 nucleotides align to TRBD1. V dropped 10 bases and J dropped 7; count of bases not matched to a gene: 11. CDR3 length: 13 residues. The germline V gene encodes CDR1 ENHRY and CDR2 SYGVKD. The chain's CDR3 is CATVYGQGYEAFF. CDR3 nucleotides: TGTGCCACCGTCTATGGACAGGGATATGAAGCTTTCTTT.

CDR3 in DNA: TGTGCCAGCAGGACACTAGGGAGGGATACGCAGTATTTT. Its protein is CASRTLGRDTQYF. The chain is built from TRBV6-5 and TRBJ2-3; TRBD2 might be the D (6 bases). Looked up from germline, CDR1 is MNHEY and CDR2 is SVGAGI. The CDR3 is made up of 13 amino acids. V lost 6 bases and J lost 6, with 13 bases in between.

A few counts support this clone. The V gene is TRBV11-3, the J gene TRBJ2-5, with TRBD1 identical over 7 bases. The germline V gene has CDR1 SGHNT and CDR2 YENEEA. The CDR3 is 15 residues long. V lost 2 bases to trimming and J lost 1 base; unmatched junction nucleotides: 4. The CDR3 loop reads CASSLLRGTQETQYF. For the CDR3, the DNA is TGTGCCAGCAGCTTACTCAGGGGGACCCAAGAGACCCAGTACTTC.

In its sample, this clone was seen a few times. This chain joins TRBV27 and TRBJ2-1, with 11 bases lining up with TRBD2. Per the germline V gene, CDR1 is MNHEY and CDR2 is SMNVEV (reference sequence). This CDR3 region has 16 residues. V dropped 3 bases and J dropped 4; count of bases not matched to a gene: 5. CDR3 sequence: CASSFLAGGLYNEQFF. DNA of the CDR3: TGTGCCAGCAGTTTCCTAGCGGGGGGTCTTTACAATGAGCAGTTCTTC.